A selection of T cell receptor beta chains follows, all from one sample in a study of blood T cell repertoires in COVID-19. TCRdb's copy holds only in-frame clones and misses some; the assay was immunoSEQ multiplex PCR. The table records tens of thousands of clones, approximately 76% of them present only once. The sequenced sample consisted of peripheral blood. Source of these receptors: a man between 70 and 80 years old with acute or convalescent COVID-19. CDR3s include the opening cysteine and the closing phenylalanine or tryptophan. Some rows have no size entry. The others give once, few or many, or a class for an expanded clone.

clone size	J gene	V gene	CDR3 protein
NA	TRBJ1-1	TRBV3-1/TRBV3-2	CASSQPNGLNTEAFF
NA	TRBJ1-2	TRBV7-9	CASSLIGGTYGYTF
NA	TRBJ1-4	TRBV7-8	CASSPGGKKLFF
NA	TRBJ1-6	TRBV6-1	CASSEDRVSPLHF
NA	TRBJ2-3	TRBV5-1	CASSLAVVVTDTQYF
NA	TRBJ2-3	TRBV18	CASSPRETSFADTQYF
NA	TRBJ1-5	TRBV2	CASSYMGGARGPQHF
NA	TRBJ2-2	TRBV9	CASSVDGTSGGVWDTGELFF
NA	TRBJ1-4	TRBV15	CATSSKPPQGAREKLFF
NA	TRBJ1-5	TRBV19	CASRDRDVGPQHF
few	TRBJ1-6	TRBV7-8	CASSLGLADNNSPLHF
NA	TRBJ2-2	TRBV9	CASSPRQLSNTGELFF
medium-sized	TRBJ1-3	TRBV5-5	CASRGLDNTIYF
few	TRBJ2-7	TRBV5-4	CASSSTDRGSYEQYF
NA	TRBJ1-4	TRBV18	CASSQGTGDEKLFF
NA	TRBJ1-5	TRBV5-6	CASSFLRGADQPQHF
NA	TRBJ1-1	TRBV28	CASREQGGTEAFF
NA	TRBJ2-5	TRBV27	CASSFMGQGLQETQYF
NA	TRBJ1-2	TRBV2	CASSGSQGGSYGYTF
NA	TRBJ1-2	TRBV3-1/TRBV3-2	CASSRYGQGHYGYTF
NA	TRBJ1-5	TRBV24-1	CATSDPRTGNQPQHF
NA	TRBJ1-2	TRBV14	CASSQQGAPNYGYTF
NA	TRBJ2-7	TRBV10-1	CASSEDFYEQYF
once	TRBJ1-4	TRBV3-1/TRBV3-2	CASSQLGETGKEKLFF
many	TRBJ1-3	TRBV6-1	CASSEAPGSGNTIYF
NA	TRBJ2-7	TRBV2	CASSVEGAVSYEQYF
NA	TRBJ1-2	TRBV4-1	CASSQPRQGIYGYTF
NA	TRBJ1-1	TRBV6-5	CASIVMNTEAFF
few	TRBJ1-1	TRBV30	CAWSVRVFGEAFF
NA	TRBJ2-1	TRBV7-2	CASSSGLAFNEQFF
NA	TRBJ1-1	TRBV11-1	CASSPSRAASTEAFF